Each of the 24 T cell receptor beta chains below was sequenced from the same sample in a study of cytomegalovirus exposure and HLA in healthy donors (dated by TCRdb to the late 2010s). Receptor amplification or capture employed the immunoSEQ multiplex PCR assay. For the multiplex PCR, a mixture combining 60 forward primers for TCR Vbeta segments and 13 reverse primers for TCR Jbeta segments was used. TCRdb's version of the immuneACCESS table is confined to in-frame rearrangements and falls short of the full clone set. An unresolved V gene accounts for under half of the shortfall where checked; the remainder is of unknown origin. This sample gives around 210,000 clones in total; 70% to 80% of them show up just once. The ten largest clones add up to less than 3% of the sample. Sequencing used PBMCs. Receptors were obtained from a woman aged 25 to 45 in good health and CMV-seronegative.

The rearrangement links TRBV10-3 to TRBJ2-7, with 7 positions matching TRBD1. Unmatched junction bases numbered 5, after V lost 6 bases and J lost 3 bases. In germline, CDR1 is ENHRY, CDR2 SYGVKD. The CDR3 spans 13 residues. CDR3 nucleotide sequence: TGTGCCATCAGCCCTACAGGGGTCTACGAGCAGTACTTC. Protein sequence: CAISPTGVYEQYF.

V and J are TRBV25-1 and TRBJ1-1; D gene unclear. The V and J ends lost 4 bases and 1 base respectively, with 4 bases between them. Germline V CDR1 and CDR2: MGHDK, SYGVNS. The CDR3 runs 12 residues. The CDR3 nucleotides are TGTGCCAGCAGTGGAGGGAACACTGAAGCTTTCTTT. Translating it yields CASSGGNTEAFF.

J is TRBJ2-5 and V is TRBV5-4; maybe TRBD2 (6 bases). This CDR3 has 14 residues. CDR1 is SGHNT, CDR2 YYREEE, per germline (reference sequence). With 4 bases removed from V and 1 base from J, the gap between germline ends came to 11 bases. The CDR3 nucleotides read TGTGCCAGCAGCACCCAGCGGGCCCAAGAGACCCAGTACTTC. Protein product: CASSTQRAQETQYF.

The chain links TRBV7-2 to TRBJ1-2, with D tentatively TRBD1 (5 bases). V was pared by 2 bases and J by 12 bases, with 16 bases between. The CDR3 totals 13 residues. Germline V CDR1 and CDR2: SGHTA, FQGNSA. CDR3 sequence (DNA): TGTGCCAGCAGCTTAAGGCAGGGACTAGAGAACACCTTC. This codes for CASSLRQGLENTF. Looking up the rest from reference TRBV7-2 and TRBJ1-2 gives the full variable domain: GAGVSQSPSNKVTEKGKDVELRCDPISGHTALYWYRQSLGQGLEFLIYFQGNSAPDKSGLPSDRFSAERTGGSVSTLTIQRTQQEDSAVYLCASSLRQGLENTFGSGTRLTVV.

This chain links TRBV6-1 with TRBJ1-1, with D possibly matching TRBD1 (6 bases). CDR1 is MNHNS and CDR2 is SASEGT in the germline V gene. Trimming stripped 2 bases from V and 5 bases from J, with 6 bases between. This CDR3 comprises 12 residues. The CDR3 region is CASSERGTEAFF. Written as DNA, the CDR3 is TGTGCCAGCAGTGAAAGGGGGACTGAAGCTTTCTTT.

This clone occurred a few times. This chain uses TRBV5-1 with TRBJ1-1, with TRBD1 as a possible D gene (6 bases). The V end lost 4 bases, the J end lost 2 bases, and 18 bases lay between the germline ends. Germline lookup yields CDR1 SGHRS and CDR2 YFSETQ. The CDR3 runs 16 residues. The CDR3 here is CASSPYGQRPNTEAFF. The CDR3 DNA is TGCGCCAGCAGCCCATACGGACAGCGACCAAACACTGAAGCTTTCTTT.

This clone appeared once. This rearrangement joins TRBV30 to TRBJ2-1, with D possibly being TRBD2 (6 bases). V lost 5 bases to trimming and J lost 3 bases, with 14 bases between them. The CDR3 runs 14 residues. Germline V gene data show CDR1 as GTSNPN and CDR2 as SVGIG (reference sequence). The CDR3 sequence is CAWGGTTVYNEQFF. CDR3 in DNA: TGTGCCTGGGGGGGGACCACAGTCTACAATGAGCAGTTCTTC.

V is TRBV7-8 and J is TRBJ2-5; 9 bases are shared with TRBD2. The J call may be incorrect, as the DNA end agrees better with TRBJ2-7. The CDR3 extends over 17 amino acids. Germline V lookup: CDR1 SGHVS, CDR2 FQNEAQ. The CDR3 sequence: CASSLVLAGRLGGEQYF. The DNA for the CDR3 is TGTGCCAGCAGCTTAGTTCTAGCGGGGCGGTTGGGCGGCGAGCAGTACTTC.

In its sample, this clone was seen a few times. This sequence joins TRBV18 and TRBJ2-2, with 8 bases matching TRBD1. The germline gives CDR1 KGHSH, CDR2 LQKENI. V lost 4 bases and J lost 1; bases outside the gene matches: 5. This CDR3 has 16 amino acids. DNA for the CDR3: TGTGCCAGCTCACGCCCGGGACAGGAGAACACCGGGGAGCTGTTTTTT. Its protein is CASSRPGQENTGELFF. Full variable domain (remainder filled in from reference TRBV18 and TRBJ2-2): NAGVMQNPRHLVRRRGQEARLRCSPMKGHSHVYWYRQLPEEGLKFMVYLQKENIIDESGMPKERFSAEFPKEGPSILRIQQVVRGDSAAYFCASSRPGQENTGELFFGEGSRLTVL.

The rearrangement links TRBV5-1 to TRBJ2-5; tentatively, D is TRBD1 (8 bases). Germline V gives CDR1 SGHRS, CDR2 YFSETQ. V was shortened by 1 base and J by 5 bases, with 15 bases between the two germline ends. This CDR3 is 15 amino acids long. For the CDR3, the DNA is TGCGCCAGCAGCTTGTCTACAGGGGGGGCGGAGACCCAGTACTTC. Encoded protein: CASSLSTGGAETQYF.

This rearrangement joins TRBV5-6 to TRBJ1-1, with D hard to call. This CDR3 is built from 14 residues. Between the trimmed V and J ends, which lost 1 base and 0 bases, there was a span of 7 bases. Germline loops: CDR1 SGHDT, CDR2 YYEEEE. This CDR3 is CASSLFGMNTEAFF. CDR3 DNA sequence: TGTGCCAGCAGCTTGTTCGGTATGAACACTGAAGCTTTCTTT.

This rearrangement joins TRBV7-9 to TRBJ2-7, with D possibly TRBD1 on 6 matching bases. Between the trimmed V and J ends, which lost 4 bases and 0 bases, there was a span of 10 bases. This CDR3 contains 14 residues. Per germline, CDR1 SEHNR and CDR2 FQNEAQ (reference sequence). CDR3 in DNA: TGTGCCAGCAGCTGGACAGAGAACTCCTACGAGCAGTACTTC. It specifies CASSWTENSYEQYF. The whole variable domain, filled in from reference TRBV7-9 and TRBJ2-7, reads DTGVSQNPRHKITKRGQNVTFRCDPISEHNRLYWYRQTLGQGPEFLTYFQNEAQLEKSRLLSDRFSAERPKGSFSTLEIQRTEQGDSAMYLCASSWTENSYEQYFGPGTRLTVT.

The chain recombines TRBV5-5 with TRBJ1-5; 8 nucleotides match TRBD1. The CDR3 contains 15 residues. CDR1 and CDR2 from the germline V gene are SGHKS and YYEKEE (reference sequence). J gave up 1 base and V 4 bases, and 4 bases lay outside the gene matches. CDR3 amino acids: CASSRQGASNQPQHF. CDR3 DNA: TGTGCCAGCAGCCGTCAGGGGGCAAGCAATCAGCCCCAGCATTTT. The full variable domain, completed using reference TRBV5-5 and TRBJ1-5, is DAGVTQSPTHLIKTRGQQVTLRCSPISGHKSVSWYQQVLGQGPQFIFQYYEKEERGRGNFPDRFSARQFPNYSSELNVNALLLGDSALYLCASSRQGASNQPQHFGDGTRLSIL.

This clone is termed medium-sized. Distinct nucleotide sequences in the sample also encode this CDR3. V gene TRBV6-1 combines with J gene TRBJ1-2; perhaps TRBD1 as D (6 bases). With 2 bases removed from V and 4 bases from J, the gap between germline ends came to 11 bases. The CDR3 is 14 amino acids. CDR1 MNHNS and CDR2 SASEGT come from the germline V gene. This CDR3 reads CASSEWGPGYGYTF. The CDR3 coding sequence is TGTGCCAGCAGTGAATGGGGGCCCGGCTATGGCTACACCTTC.

The rearrangement links TRBV27 to TRBJ2-3, with D perhaps TRBD2 (6 bases). Germline V gives CDR1 MNHEY, CDR2 SMNVEV (reference sequence). The CDR3 totals 16 residues. V dropped 2 bases and J dropped 3 bases, with 15 bases sitting between them. CDR3 nucleotides: TGTGCCAGCAGTTTAGTACTAGCCCGAGGTACAGATACGCAGTATTTT. Translating gives CASSLVLARGTDTQYF.

The chain is built from TRBV29-1 and TRBJ2-5, with a weak D call TRBD2 (6 bases). The ends were cut back, 6 bases at V and 1 base at J, with 15 bases in the middle. Germline V CDR1 and CDR2: SQVTM, ANQGSEA. CDR3 size: 14 residues. This chain's CDR3 is CSVFPRGSQETQYF. In DNA form, the CDR3 reads TGCAGCGTGTTCCCGCGGGGCAGCCAAGAGACCCAGTACTTC. The full variable domain, completed using reference TRBV29-1 and TRBJ2-5, is SAVISQKPSRDICQRGTSLTIQCQVDSQVTMMFWYRQQPGQSLTLIATANQGSEATYESGFVIDKFPISRPNLTFSTLTVSNMSPEDSSIYLCSVFPRGSQETQYFGPGTRLLVL.

J is TRBJ1-5 and V is TRBV4-1; 7 bases line up with TRBD1. The CDR3 covers 16 residues. Germline CDR1 MGHRA, CDR2 YSYEKL. The junction had 6 bases not matched to a gene; V was cut back by 1 base and J by 3 bases. In DNA, the CDR3 is TGCGCCAGCAGCCAAGGGACCGGGACAGACAATCAGCCCCAGCATTTT. This translates into CASSQGTGTDNQPQHF.

CDR3 loop: CASSGPDRDRDEQYF. CDR3 coding DNA: TGTGCCAGCAGTGGACCGGACAGGGACAGGGACGAGCAGTACTTC. The rearrangement joins TRBV6-1 to TRBJ2-7; TRBD1 agrees at 9 bases. The CDR3 has 15 amino acids. Trimming removed 4 bases from V and 5 bases from J; junction bases left unmatched: 9. Per germline, CDR1 MNHNS and CDR2 SASEGT.

V gene TRBV7-9 combines with J gene TRBJ2-7, with 11 bases identical to TRBD2. This CDR3 has 14 amino acids. Trimming cost V 4 bases and J 4 bases; bases outside gene matches: 3. Looked up from germline, CDR1 is SEHNR and CDR2 is FQNEAQ (reference sequence). The CDR3 loop is CASSWTSGRYEQYF. The CDR3 DNA is TGTGCCAGCAGCTGGACTAGCGGGCGGTACGAGCAGTACTTC. The variable domain in full, with the rest retrieved from reference TRBV7-9 and TRBJ2-7, is DTGVSQNPRHKITKRGQNVTFRCDPISEHNRLYWYRQTLGQGPEFLTYFQNEAQLEKSRLLSDRFSAERPKGSFSTLEIQRTEQGDSAMYLCASSWTSGRYEQYFGPGTRLTVT.

The table lists this clone with a few counts. The J gene is TRBJ2-5, the V gene TRBV15; 8 bases match TRBD1. The V segment lost 0 bases and the J segment 2 bases; nucleotides outside the gene matches: 8. Germline CDR1 LNHNV, CDR2 YYDKDF (reference sequence). CDR3 length equals 17 residues. The CDR3 region has the DNA TGTGCCACCAGCAGAGATCTCGGGACAGGAACACAAGAGACCCAGTACTTC. Protein: CATSRDLGTGTQETQYF.

V and J are TRBV30 and TRBJ2-2; D is undetermined. Germline assignment: CDR1 GTSNPN and CDR2 SVGIG (reference sequence). Trimming left V 6 bases short and J 8 bases short, with 16 bases between. CDR3 length equals 13 residues. CDR3 DNA sequence: TGTGCCTGCCAGGCCAGATCGGTGGGGGAGCTGTTTTTT. This codes for CACQARSVGELFF.

The rearrangement joins TRBV7-9 to TRBJ1-1; D uncertain. The V and J ends lost 5 bases and 0 bases respectively, with 19 bases between them. The CDR3 is made up of 17 amino acids. Germline lookup yields CDR1 SEHNR and CDR2 FQNEAQ (reference sequence). In nucleotides, the CDR3 is TGTGCCAGCAGCACCGGACTCGGAACGGGGATGAACACTGAAGCTTTCTTT. This codes for CASSTGLGTGMNTEAFF.

The rearrangement uses TRBV2 and TRBJ1-1; tentative D call: TRBD1 (5 bases). The CDR3 is 13 residues long. The germline V gene has CDR1 SNHLY and CDR2 FYNNEI. Trimming stripped 4 bases from V and 6 bases from J, with 12 bases between. As DNA, the CDR3 is TGTGCCAGCAGTGTAGTTAGGGGTGCTGAAGCTTTCTTT. Protein product: CASSVVRGAEAFF.

This clone turned up a few times. This chain connects TRBV6-6 to TRBJ2-3, with TRBD1 as a possible D gene (5 bases). Germline values: CDR1 MNHNY, CDR2 SVGAGI (reference sequence). The CDR3 sequence is 13 residues long. The V gene lost 5 bases and the J gene lost 4 bases, with 10 bases spanning the gap. The CDR3 loop reads CASSQGSPDTQYF. The CDR3 coding sequence is TGTGCCAGCAGTCAGGGATCACCAGATACGCAGTATTTT.